The TCR beta chain under discussion was sequenced for a study of T cell repertoires in cytomegalovirus infection. With regard to this clonotype: What it binds is unknown.

CDR1 is LNHDA and CDR2 is SQIVND in the germline V gene (reference sequence). Between the trimmed V and J ends, which lost 4 bases and 5 bases, there was a span of 27 bases. The CDR3 extends over 19 amino acids. TCRdb re-analysed the reads in MiXCR, keeping a single row per CDR3 protein. This table has under 450,000 distinct CDR3 sequences, approximately 35% appearing once. V and J are TRBV19 and TRBJ1-5; a weak D match, TRBD1 (6 bases). This receptor was identified in a human donor in good health (CMV status not recorded). Some clones in this sample may be carry-over from other donors' samples. Source: cultured PBMCs, taken from culture after CMV antigen stimulation. This CDR3 reads CASSTGNDRRSGRDQPQHF. In DNA, the CDR3 is TGTGCCAGTAGTACGGGGAACGACAGGAGGAGCGGAAGGGATCAGCCCCAGCATTTT.